This TCR beta chain was documented in a study of CD8 T cells in ankylosing spondylitis. Study-wide results and limits: There was a TCR beta motif, made of several highly homologous variants, that appeared characteristic of ankylosing spondylitis blood. There were earlier reports of some motif variants in reactive arthritis synovial fluid and blood.

About this clonotype itself: Its antigen is unknown.

TCRdb re-analysed the 5' RACE reads in MiXCR, keeping a single row per CDR3 protein. This table holds approximately 400,000 distinct CDR3 sequences, 17% found once. CDR1 KGHSH and CDR2 LQKENI come from the germline V gene. After removal of 3 bases from V and 2 bases from J, the junction contained 7 bases not matched to a gene. The CDR3 covers 16 residues. This TCR was recovered from a male donor with ankylosing spondylitis. The chain has TRBV18 and TRBJ2-3; 8 positions agree with TRBD2. Sequencing was carried out using blood, either unsorted or a sorted T cell fraction (not recorded which). Here the CDR3 DNA reads TGTGCCAGCTCACCTATAGCGGGAAGGCCCACAGATACGCAGTATTTT. Protein product: CASSPIAGRPTDTQYF.